Listed below are T cell receptor beta chains from one sample, sequenced in a study of T cell changes during pregnancy in multiple sclerosis. TCRdb keeps only in-frame clones here, not all; method: immunoSEQ multiplex PCR. The sample yields about 60,000 clones, approximately 91% seen once. The sequencing used peripheral blood, collected in the second trimester of pregnancy. These receptors were obtained from a female donor with multiple sclerosis, enrolled in a pregnancy study. The CDR3 runs from the conserved cysteine through the conserved F or W. A D gene is named only where the DNA matches it firmly. Clone size is stated in some rows and not others, as once, few, many or a class when expanded.

CDR3 length,J gene,V gene,clone size,D gene,CDR3 DNA,CDR3 protein
15,TRBJ1-2,TRBV5-4,.,.,TGTGCCAGCAGCTTGCCGGGGGGATCTGGTTATGGCTACACCTTC,CASSLPGGSGYGYTF
15,TRBJ2-5,TRBV6-5,.,TRBD2,TGTGCCAGCAGTTACGTCGGGACTACACAAGAGACCCAGTACTTC,CASSYVGTTQETQYF
16,TRBJ1-5,TRBV19,.,TRBD1,TGTGCCAGTAGACCCAACCGACAGGGGTCGGGGGGGCCCCAGCATTTT,CASRPNRQGSGGPQHF
14,TRBJ2-7,TRBV30,.,TRBD1,TGTGCCTGGAGAGGGACAGGGGCTATCTACGAGCAGTACTTC,CAWRGTGAIYEQYF
14,TRBJ1-1,TRBV6-5,.,.,TGTGCCAGCAGTGCGACATATACGAACACTGAAGCTTTCTTT,CASSATYTNTEAFF
14,TRBJ2-7,TRBV2,once,.,TGTGCCAGCACCCGAGGAGCAGGGGTCTACGAGCAGTACTTC,CASTRGAGVYEQYF
15,TRBJ2-7,TRBV10-3,.,TRBD1,TGTGCCATCAGCAATCGACAGGGGCCGGAAGACGAGCAGTACTTC,CAISNRQGPEDEQYF
15,TRBJ2-5,TRBV27,once,TRBD2,TGTGCCAGCAGTCTAGTAGCGGGGACCCAAGAGACCCAGTACTTC,CASSLVAGTQETQYF
15,TRBJ1-6,TRBV28,.,.,TGTGCCAGCAGTTTAGGGGCAGGGCCAGGTTCACCCCTCCACTTT,CASSLGAGPGSPLHF
16,TRBJ2-3,TRBV25-1,.,.,TGTGCCAGCAGTGAGCCCCTGGGAGACGGAGCAGATACGCAGTATTTT,CASSEPLGDGADTQYF
16,TRBJ2-1,TRBV5-1,.,TRBD2,TGCGCCAGCAGCGCCTCGGGACTAGGTCCCTACAATGAGCAGTTCTTC,CASSASGLGPYNEQFF
14,TRBJ2-1,TRBV6-4,.,TRBD2,TGTGCCAGCAGTGGACTAGCGGGGGGGAATGAGCAGTTCTTC,CASSGLAGGNEQFF
13,TRBJ1-1,TRBV5-1,once,TRBD1,TGCGCCAGCAGCCACGGACAGGCGCCTGAAGCTTTCTTT,CASSHGQAPEAFF
13,TRBJ1-2,TRBV18,.,.,TGTGCCAGCTCACCAGCGGGGCGGGTTGTCTACACCTTC,CASSPAGRVVYTF
15,TRBJ1-6,TRBV9,.,TRBD1,TGTGCCAGCAGCGCTACAGGGGGGTATAATTCACCCCTCCACTTT,CASSATGGYNSPLHF
13,TRBJ1-5,TRBV10-3,.,.,TGTGCCATCAGTGAGTCGGCAAACCAGCCCCAGCATTTT,CAISESANQPQHF
14,TRBJ2-3,TRBV11-2,.,.,TGTGCCAGCAGCTTTGGAGGGATAACAGATACGCAGTATTTT,CASSFGGITDTQYF
15,TRBJ2-7,TRBV7-9,.,TRBD1,TGTGCCAGCAGCTTCCCGGGACAGGGCTCCTACGAGCAGTACTTC,CASSFPGQGSYEQYF